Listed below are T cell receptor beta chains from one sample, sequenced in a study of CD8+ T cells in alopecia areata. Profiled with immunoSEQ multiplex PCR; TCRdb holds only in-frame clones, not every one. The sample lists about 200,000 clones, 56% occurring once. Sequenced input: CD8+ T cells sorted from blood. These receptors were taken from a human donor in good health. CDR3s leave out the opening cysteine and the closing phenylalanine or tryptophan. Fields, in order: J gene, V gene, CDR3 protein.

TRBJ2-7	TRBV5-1	ASSFNQQNYEQY
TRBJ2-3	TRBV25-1	ASSVDSTDTQY
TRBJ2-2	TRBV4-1	ASSQVGLTGELF
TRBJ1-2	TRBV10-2	ASSESADRAYGYT
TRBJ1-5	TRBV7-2	ASSWGHLSNQPQH
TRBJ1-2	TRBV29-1	SVEARGYGYT
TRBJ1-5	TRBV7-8	ASSRVTGRNQPQH
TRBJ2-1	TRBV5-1	ASKRSREGNEQF
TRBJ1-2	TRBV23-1	ASSPQSGTDNYGYT
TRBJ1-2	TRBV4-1	ASSQGAGGKNYGYT
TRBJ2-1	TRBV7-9	ASSSGNEQF
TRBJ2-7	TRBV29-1	SVEGDRPYEQY
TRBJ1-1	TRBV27	ASSLNGGDTEAF
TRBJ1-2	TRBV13	ASSSGQTYGYT
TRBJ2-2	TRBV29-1	SVEVPNTGELF
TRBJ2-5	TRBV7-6	ASSFRTSGEETQY
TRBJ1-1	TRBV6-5	ASSRQGAGTEAF
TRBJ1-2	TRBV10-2	ASSLDLYGYT
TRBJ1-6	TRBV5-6	ASSPGQPNSPLH
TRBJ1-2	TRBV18	ASSPGGNYGYT
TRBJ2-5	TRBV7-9	ASSFRDRGQETQY
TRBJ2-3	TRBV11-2	ASGPRQGWREDTQY
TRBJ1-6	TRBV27	ASSPRIYLQYLNSPLH
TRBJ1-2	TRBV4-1	ASSRGDTNYGYT
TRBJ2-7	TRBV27	ASSLGDRSYEQY
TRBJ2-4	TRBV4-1	ASSHLGDPVKNIQY
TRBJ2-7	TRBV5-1	ASSSTGQAYEQY
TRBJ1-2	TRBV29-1	SVELADRERTGYGYT
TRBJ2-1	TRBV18	ASSPPYWTSGGDHEQF
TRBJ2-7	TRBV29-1	SALIAADEQY
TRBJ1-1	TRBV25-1	ASSEGGMNTEAF
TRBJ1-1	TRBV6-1	ASSHTTEAF
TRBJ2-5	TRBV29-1	SVESATSGGQETQY
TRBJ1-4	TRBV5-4	ASSFGGNEKLF
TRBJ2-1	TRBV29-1	SVDLDRIGF
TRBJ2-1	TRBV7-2	ASSLDSSGDLSYNEQF
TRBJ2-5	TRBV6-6	ASKIAGGNLETQY
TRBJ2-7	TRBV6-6	ASSDSGPIGQY
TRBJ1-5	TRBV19	ASTSNGYSNQPQH
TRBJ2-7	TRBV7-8	ASSKADYEQY
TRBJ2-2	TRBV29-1	SFAQQNTGELF
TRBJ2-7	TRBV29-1	SVALPWARPYEQY
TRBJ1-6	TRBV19	ASSLDTANNSPLH
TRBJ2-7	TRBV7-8	ASSPGVAGGSSSYEQY
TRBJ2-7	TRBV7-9	ASSSTMGPSLYEQY
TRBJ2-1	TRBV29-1	SVEGLPFSSYNEQF
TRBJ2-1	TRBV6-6	ASSRPYNEQF
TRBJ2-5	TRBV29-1	SVVVTGGGETQY
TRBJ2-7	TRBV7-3	ASSLTNSYEQY
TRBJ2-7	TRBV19	ASSPGTEGPYEQY
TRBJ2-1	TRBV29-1	SVEGVAGASYNEQF
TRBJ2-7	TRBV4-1	ASSPGWGGEYEQY
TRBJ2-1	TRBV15	AIGGGNEQF
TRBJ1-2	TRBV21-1	ASSTKGQGDYGYT
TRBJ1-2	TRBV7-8	ASSLARGPSGYT
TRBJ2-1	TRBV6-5	ASSYSAGGNEQF
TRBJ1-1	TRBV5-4	ASSPSRDRGEAF
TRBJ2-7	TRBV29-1	SVGQSSYEQY
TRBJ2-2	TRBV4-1	ASSQPDITGELF